A selection of T cell receptor beta chains follows, all from one sample in a study of T cell clonotyping in hematopoietic cell transplantation. Profiling relied on immunoSEQ multiplex PCR, and the TCRdb table lists in-frame clones only, not all of them. Of 69,000 or so clones listed, approximately 94% are singletons. Sequencing used peripheral blood mononuclear cells. These receptor sequences come from a man aged 50-59 years in good health. Some clones in this sample may be carry-over from other donors' samples. Both conserved end residues are part of each CDR3. The D gene is left open where the match is weak. Where a row states a size, it is once, few, many or the class of an expanded clone; other rows omit it.

j_call: TRBJ1-1
v_call: TRBV7-6
clone_size: -
d_call: -
cdr3_aa: CASSLTWQRGTEAFF
cdr3_nt: TGTGCCAGCAGCTTGACGTGGCAGCGAGGGACTGAAGCTTTCTTT

j_call: TRBJ2-1
v_call: TRBV6-5
clone_size: -
d_call: TRBD1
cdr3_aa: CASSSGTGSYNEQFF
cdr3_nt: TGTGCCAGCAGTTCTGGGACAGGATCCTACAATGAGCAGTTCTTC

j_call: TRBJ1-2
v_call: TRBV29-1
clone_size: -
d_call: -
cdr3_aa: CSVEGAAGDYGYTF
cdr3_nt: TGCAGCGTTGAGGGGGCGGCGGGGGACTATGGCTACACCTTC

j_call: TRBJ2-5
v_call: TRBV27
clone_size: -
d_call: TRBD1
cdr3_aa: CASSLRRGETQYF
cdr3_nt: TGTGCCAGCAGTTTACGCAGGGGGGAGACCCAGTACTTC

j_call: TRBJ2-4
v_call: TRBV14
clone_size: -
d_call: TRBD1
cdr3_aa: CASSPRTGPNIQYF
cdr3_nt: TGTGCCAGCAGCCCTCGGACAGGGCCGAACATTCAGTACTTC

j_call: TRBJ2-3
v_call: TRBV5-1
clone_size: -
d_call: -
cdr3_aa: CASSAGLPSTDTQYF
cdr3_nt: TGCGCCAGCAGCGCCGGGCTTCCCAGCACAGATACGCAGTATTTT

j_call: TRBJ2-2
v_call: TRBV12-5
clone_size: -
d_call: TRBD2
cdr3_aa: CASGLETGLAGYWGTGELFF
cdr3_nt: TGTGCTAGTGGTTTGGAAACGGGACTAGCGGGATACTGGGGCACCGGGGAGCTGTTTTTT

j_call: TRBJ1-6
v_call: TRBV25-1
clone_size: -
d_call: -
cdr3_aa: CASSKSGGKNSPLHF
cdr3_nt: TGTGCCAGCAGTAAAAGCGGAGGGAAGAATTCACCCCTCCACTTT

j_call: TRBJ1-1
v_call: TRBV4-3
clone_size: -
d_call: -
cdr3_aa: CASSRGTDNTEAFF
cdr3_nt: TGCGCCAGCAGCCGCGGGACCGACAACACTGAAGCTTTCTTT

j_call: TRBJ1-1
v_call: TRBV5-1
clone_size: -
d_call: -
cdr3_aa: CASSLGGALGENTEAFF
cdr3_nt: TGCGCCAGCAGCTTGGGGGGGGCCCTCGGGGAGAACACTGAAGCTTTCTTT

j_call: TRBJ2-7
v_call: TRBV6-5
clone_size: -
d_call: TRBD1
cdr3_aa: CASSRQGAHEQYF
cdr3_nt: TGTGCCAGCAGTCGACAGGGGGCCCACGAGCAGTACTTC

j_call: TRBJ2-5
v_call: TRBV27
clone_size: -
d_call: -
cdr3_aa: CASSFGGVQETQYF
cdr3_nt: TGTGCCAGCAGTTTTGGTGGCGTCCAAGAGACCCAGTACTTC

j_call: TRBJ2-5
v_call: TRBV11-2
clone_size: -
d_call: -
cdr3_aa: CASSLVARSQETQYF
cdr3_nt: TGTGCCAGCAGCTTAGTGGCCAGGAGCCAAGAGACCCAGTACTTC

j_call: TRBJ2-2
v_call: TRBV13
clone_size: -
d_call: -
cdr3_aa: CASSLGLRVTGELFF
cdr3_nt: TGTGCCAGCAGCTTAGGACTCAGGGTAACAGGGGAGCTGTTTTTT

j_call: TRBJ2-4
v_call: TRBV7-2
clone_size: -
d_call: -
cdr3_aa: CASSQDASGIQYF
cdr3_nt: TGTGCCAGCAGCCAGGACGCCTCAGGCATTCAGTACTTC

j_call: TRBJ2-7
v_call: TRBV10-1
clone_size: -
d_call: -
cdr3_aa: CASSVRLVGLVARAYEQYF
cdr3_nt: TGCGCCAGCAGTGTGCGGCTAGTCGGGCTCGTAGCCCGAGCCTACGAGCAGTACTTC

j_call: TRBJ2-3
v_call: TRBV2
clone_size: -
d_call: -
cdr3_aa: CASSEGGASTDTQYF
cdr3_nt: TGTGCCAGCAGTGAAGGCGGGGCGAGCACAGATACGCAGTATTTT

j_call: TRBJ2-5
v_call: TRBV27
clone_size: once
d_call: -
cdr3_aa: CASSLSVADQETQYF
cdr3_nt: TGTGCCAGCAGTTTATCGGTAGCGGACCAAGAGACCCAGTACTTC

j_call: TRBJ2-7
v_call: TRBV27
clone_size: once
d_call: -
cdr3_aa: CASSYSVAYEQYF
cdr3_nt: TGTGCCAGCAGTTACTCAGTAGCCTACGAGCAGTACTTC

j_call: TRBJ2-3
v_call: TRBV25-1
clone_size: -
d_call: -
cdr3_aa: CASRHFATDTQYF
cdr3_nt: TGTGCCAGCAGACATTTCGCCACAGATACGCAGTATTTT

j_call: TRBJ1-2
v_call: TRBV28
clone_size: -
d_call: -
cdr3_aa: CASSSGANYGYTF
cdr3_nt: TGTGCCAGCAGTTCCGGGGCCAACTATGGCTACACCTTC

j_call: TRBJ1-2
v_call: TRBV7-8
clone_size: -
d_call: TRBD1
cdr3_aa: CASNLLRDRGSGYTF
cdr3_nt: TGTGCCAGCAACCTACTACGGGACAGGGGATCTGGCTACACCTTC

j_call: TRBJ1-5
v_call: TRBV19
clone_size: -
d_call: -
cdr3_aa: CASTMDRSGQPQHF
cdr3_nt: TGTGCCAGTACTATGGACAGAAGTGGTCAGCCCCAGCATTTT

j_call: TRBJ2-7
v_call: TRBV30
clone_size: -
d_call: TRBD1
cdr3_aa: CAWLPGQGLTYEQYF
cdr3_nt: TGTGCCTGGCTGCCGGGACAGGGGCTTACCTACGAGCAGTACTTC

j_call: TRBJ2-4
v_call: TRBV19
clone_size: -
d_call: TRBD1
cdr3_aa: CARKNRGTFAKNIQYF
cdr3_nt: TGTGCCAGGAAGAACAGGGGGACTTTTGCCAAAAACATTCAGTACTTC

j_call: TRBJ2-7
v_call: TRBV5-1
clone_size: -
d_call: -
cdr3_aa: CASSLGQSSYEQYF
cdr3_nt: TGCGCCAGCAGCTTGGGACAGAGCTCCTACGAGCAGTACTTC

j_call: TRBJ2-2
v_call: TRBV7-6
clone_size: -
d_call: -
cdr3_aa: CASSLGTVNTGELFF
cdr3_nt: TGTGCCAGCAGCTTAGGAACAGTGAACACCGGGGAGCTGTTTTTT

j_call: TRBJ2-7
v_call: TRBV19
clone_size: -
d_call: TRBD2
cdr3_aa: CASSMTSGILYEQYF
cdr3_nt: TGTGCCAGTAGTATGACTAGCGGGATACTATACGAGCAGTACTTC

j_call: TRBJ1-3
v_call: TRBV19
clone_size: -
d_call: -
cdr3_aa: CASSREGLSGNTIYF
cdr3_nt: TGTGCCAGTAGTAGGGAAGGCCTCTCTGGAAACACCATATATTTT

j_call: TRBJ2-7
v_call: TRBV6-5
clone_size: -
d_call: -
cdr3_aa: CASSYAAPGYEQYF
cdr3_nt: TGTGCCAGCAGTTACGCGGCCCCCGGCTACGAGCAGTACTTC

j_call: TRBJ2-7
v_call: TRBV6-6
clone_size: -
d_call: -
cdr3_aa: CASSTQRVQYF
cdr3_nt: TGTGCCAGCAGTACCCAGCGTGTGCAGTACTTC

j_call: TRBJ2-7
v_call: TRBV30
clone_size: -
d_call: TRBD2
cdr3_aa: CAWSGLAGYEQYF
cdr3_nt: TGTGCCTGGAGTGGTCTAGCGGGTTACGAGCAGTACTTC

j_call: TRBJ2-1
v_call: TRBV5-6
clone_size: -
d_call: TRBD1
cdr3_aa: CASSVRTGVYSEQFF
cdr3_nt: TGTGCCAGCAGTGTTCGGACAGGGGTCTACTCGGAGCAGTTCTTC

j_call: TRBJ2-7
v_call: TRBV30
clone_size: -
d_call: -
cdr3_aa: CAWSTLAGFHEQYF
cdr3_nt: TGTGCCTGGAGTACGCTCGCGGGGTTCCACGAGCAGTACTTC

j_call: TRBJ2-7
v_call: TRBV11-2
clone_size: -
d_call: TRBD2
cdr3_aa: CASSFDVPGGLYEQYF
cdr3_nt: TGTGCCAGCAGCTTCGACGTCCCGGGAGGGCTCTACGAGCAGTACTTC

j_call: TRBJ1-1
v_call: TRBV7-8
clone_size: -
d_call: TRBD1
cdr3_aa: CASKTIRGTGKAEAFF
cdr3_nt: TGTGCCAGCAAAACTATCCGGGGGACAGGGAAGGCTGAAGCTTTCTTT

j_call: TRBJ2-6
v_call: TRBV19
clone_size: -
d_call: -
cdr3_aa: CASSHGGSGANVLTF
cdr3_nt: TGTGCCAGTAGTCATGGGGGGTCAGGGGCCAACGTCCTGACTTTC

j_call: TRBJ1-5
v_call: TRBV19
clone_size: few
d_call: -
cdr3_aa: CASSMGQGFNNQPQHF
cdr3_nt: TGTGCCAGTAGTATGGGGCAGGGCTTCAACAATCAGCCCCAGCATTTT

j_call: TRBJ1-4
v_call: TRBV7-9
clone_size: once
d_call: -
cdr3_aa: CASSSGPGKLFF
cdr3_nt: TGTGCCAGCAGCTCGGGACCGGGAAAACTGTTTTTT

j_call: TRBJ2-7
v_call: TRBV2
clone_size: -
d_call: -
cdr3_aa: CASSESGTAYEQYF
cdr3_nt: TGTGCCAGCAGTGAAAGCGGGACAGCCTACGAGCAGTACTTC

j_call: TRBJ1-5
v_call: TRBV2
clone_size: -
d_call: -
cdr3_aa: CASSWGNQPQHF
cdr3_nt: TGTGCCAGCAGTTGGGGCAATCAGCCCCAGCATTTT

j_call: TRBJ2-5
v_call: TRBV7-6
clone_size: -
d_call: -
cdr3_aa: CASSLLQGQETQYF
cdr3_nt: TGTGCCAGCAGCCTGCTACAGGGTCAAGAGACCCAGTACTTC

j_call: TRBJ1-1
v_call: TRBV5-1
clone_size: -
d_call: -
cdr3_aa: CASSSQGPNTEAFF
cdr3_nt: TGCGCCAGCAGCTCACAGGGACCGAACACTGAAGCTTTCTTT

j_call: TRBJ2-7
v_call: TRBV27
clone_size: once
d_call: -
cdr3_aa: CASSLLSRDEQYF
cdr3_nt: TGTGCCAGCAGTTTATTGTCCAGGGACGAGCAGTACTTC

j_call: TRBJ2-3
v_call: TRBV28
clone_size: -
d_call: TRBD1
cdr3_aa: CASSQPGQGFPDTQYF
cdr3_nt: TGTGCCAGCAGTCAACCGGGACAGGGGTTTCCAGATACGCAGTATTTT

j_call: TRBJ1-1
v_call: TRBV28
clone_size: -
d_call: -
cdr3_aa: CASSFPRVPPMNTEAFF
cdr3_nt: TGTGCCAGCAGTTTTCCCCGGGTGCCCCCTATGAACACTGAAGCTTTCTTT

j_call: TRBJ2-2
v_call: TRBV5-6
clone_size: -
d_call: TRBD2
cdr3_aa: CASSILSGSGTGELFF
cdr3_nt: TGTGCCAGCAGCATACTAAGCGGGAGTGGCACCGGGGAGCTGTTTTTT

j_call: TRBJ1-5
v_call: TRBV19
clone_size: -
d_call: -
cdr3_aa: CASSIWGPSNQPQHF
cdr3_nt: TGTGCCAGTAGTATATGGGGTCCGAGCAATCAGCCCCAGCATTTT

j_call: TRBJ1-1
v_call: TRBV6-6
clone_size: -
d_call: -
cdr3_aa: CASRRTPEAFF
cdr3_nt: TGTGCCAGCAGGCGGACTCCTGAAGCTTTCTTT

j_call: TRBJ2-1
v_call: TRBV27
clone_size: once
d_call: TRBD2
cdr3_aa: CASSLPGTSGTNEQFF
cdr3_nt: TGTGCCAGCAGTTTACCGGGGACTAGCGGGACCAATGAGCAGTTCTTC